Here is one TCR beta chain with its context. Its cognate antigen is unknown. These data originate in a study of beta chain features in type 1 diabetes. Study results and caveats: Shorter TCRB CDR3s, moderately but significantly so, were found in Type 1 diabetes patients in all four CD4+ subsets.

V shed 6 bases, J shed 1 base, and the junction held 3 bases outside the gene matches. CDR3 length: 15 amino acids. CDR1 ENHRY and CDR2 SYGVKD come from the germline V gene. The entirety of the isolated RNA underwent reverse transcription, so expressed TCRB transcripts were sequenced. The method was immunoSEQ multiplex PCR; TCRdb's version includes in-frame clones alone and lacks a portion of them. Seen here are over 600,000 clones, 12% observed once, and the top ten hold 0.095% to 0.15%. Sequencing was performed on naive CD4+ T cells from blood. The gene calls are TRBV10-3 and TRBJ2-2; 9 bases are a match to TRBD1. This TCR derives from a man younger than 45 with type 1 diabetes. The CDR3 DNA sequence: TGTGCCATCAGAGAGGGACAGGGGAACACCGGGGAGCTGTTTTTT. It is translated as CAIREGQGNTGELFF.